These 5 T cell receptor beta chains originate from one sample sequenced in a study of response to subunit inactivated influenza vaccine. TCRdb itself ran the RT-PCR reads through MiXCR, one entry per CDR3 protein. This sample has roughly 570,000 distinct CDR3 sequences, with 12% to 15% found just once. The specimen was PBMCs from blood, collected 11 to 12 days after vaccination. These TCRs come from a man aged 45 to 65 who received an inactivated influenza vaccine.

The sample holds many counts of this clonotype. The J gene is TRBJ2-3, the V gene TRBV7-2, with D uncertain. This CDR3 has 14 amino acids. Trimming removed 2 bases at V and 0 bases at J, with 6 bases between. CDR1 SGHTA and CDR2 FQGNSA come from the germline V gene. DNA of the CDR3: TGTGCCAGCAGCTTAATAGGCAGCACAGATACGCAGTATTTT. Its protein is CASSLIGSTDTQYF.

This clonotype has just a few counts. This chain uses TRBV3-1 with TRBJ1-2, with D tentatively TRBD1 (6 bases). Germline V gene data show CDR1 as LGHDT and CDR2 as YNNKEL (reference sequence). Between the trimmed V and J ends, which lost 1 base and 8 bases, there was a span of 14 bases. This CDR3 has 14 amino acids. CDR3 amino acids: CASSQGQALRGYTF. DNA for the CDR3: TGTGCCAGCAGCCAAGGACAGGCTCTTCGAGGCTACACCTTC.

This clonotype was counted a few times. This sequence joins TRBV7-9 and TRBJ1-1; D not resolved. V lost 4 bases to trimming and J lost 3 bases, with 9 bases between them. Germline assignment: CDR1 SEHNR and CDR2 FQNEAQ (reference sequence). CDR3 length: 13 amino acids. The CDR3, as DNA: TGTGCCAGCAGCTCACAGAGGGACACTGAAGCTTTCTTT. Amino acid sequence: CASSSQRDTEAFF. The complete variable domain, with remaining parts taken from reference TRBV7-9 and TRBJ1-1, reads DTGVSQNPRHKITKRGQNVTFRCDPISEHNRLYWYRQTLGQGPEFLTYFQNEAQLEKSRLLSDRFSAERPKGSFSTLEIQRTEQGDSAMYLCASSSQRDTEAFFGQGTRLTVV.

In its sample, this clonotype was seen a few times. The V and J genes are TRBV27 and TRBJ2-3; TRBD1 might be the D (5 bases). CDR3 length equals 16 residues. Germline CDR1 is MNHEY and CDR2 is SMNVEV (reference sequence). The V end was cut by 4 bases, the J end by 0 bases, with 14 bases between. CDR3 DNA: TGTGCCAGCAGTTATACAGGTCGACCTAGCACAGATACGCAGTATTTT. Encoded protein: CASSYTGRPSTDTQYF.

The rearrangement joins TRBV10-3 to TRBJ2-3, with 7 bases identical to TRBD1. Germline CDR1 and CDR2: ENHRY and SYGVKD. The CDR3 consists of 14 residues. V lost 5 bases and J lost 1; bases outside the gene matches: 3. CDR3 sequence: CAISRQGGTDTQYF. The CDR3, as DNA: TGTGCCATCAGTCGACAGGGCGGCACAGATACGCAGTATTTT.